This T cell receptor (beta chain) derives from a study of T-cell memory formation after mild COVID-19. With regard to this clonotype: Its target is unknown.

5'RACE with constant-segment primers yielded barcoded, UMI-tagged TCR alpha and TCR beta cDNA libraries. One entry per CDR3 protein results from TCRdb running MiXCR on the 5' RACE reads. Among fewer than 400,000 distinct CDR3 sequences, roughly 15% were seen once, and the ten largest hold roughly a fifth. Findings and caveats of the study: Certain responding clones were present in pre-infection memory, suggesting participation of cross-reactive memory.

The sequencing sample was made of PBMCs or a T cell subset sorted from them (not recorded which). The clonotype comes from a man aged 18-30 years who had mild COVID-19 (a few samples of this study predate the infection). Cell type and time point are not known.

CDR3 loop: CASSSVLGLAADNEQFF. The CDR3 DNA reads as TGTGCCAGCAGTTCGGTATTGGGACTAGCGGCAGACAATGAGCAGTTCTTC. J is TRBJ2-1 and V is TRBV6-5; 11 bases are a match to TRBD2. This CDR3 comprises 17 residues. With 4 bases clipped from V and 5 bases from J, the junction kept 10 bases outside the gene matches. Germline values: CDR1 MNHEY, CDR2 SVGAGI.